Each of the 17 T cell receptor beta chains below was sequenced from the same sample in a study of T cell repertoires in cytomegalovirus infection. TCRdb itself ran the reads through MiXCR, one entry per CDR3 protein. The sample has under 600,000 distinct CDR3 sequences; approximately 15% are singletons. The specimen sequenced was CD8+ T cells from PBMCs. The receptors stem from a human donor in good health (CMV status not recorded). Some clones in this sample may be carry-over from other donors' samples.

The J gene is TRBJ2-5, the V gene TRBV7-9, with TRBD1 as a possible D gene (5 bases). The V end lost 5 bases, the J end lost 7 bases, and 14 bases lay between the germline ends. Looked up from germline, CDR1 is SEHNR and CDR2 is FQNEAQ (reference sequence). The CDR3 consists of 13 residues. Written as DNA, the CDR3 is TGTGCCAGCAGCCCGTTAGGGGTGGGGACCCAGTACTTC. Its translation: CASSPLGVGTQYF.

This clonotype came up a few times. The CDR3 nucleotides are TGTGCCAGCAGTTACCAGGGCGGCGATGGCTACACCTTC. It encodes CASSYQGGDGYTF. The V and J genes are TRBV6-5 and TRBJ1-2, with D possibly being TRBD1 (5 bases). Trimming took off 2 bases at V and 6 bases at J, with 10 bases between the two ends. This CDR3 spans 13 amino acids. Germline V gene sequence: CDR1 MNHEY, CDR2 SVGAGI.

This chain connects TRBV12-3 or TRBV12-4 to TRBJ1-3; unclear D gene. The germline V and J ends were trimmed by 6 bases and 0 bases, with 15 bases remaining between them. The CDR3 length is 16 residues. In nucleotides, the CDR3 is TGTGCCAGCAGCCTCGCCCATCCTAGCTCTGGAAACACCATATATTTT. It yields the protein CASSLAHPSSGNTIYF.

The V call is TRBV9, the J call TRBJ1-2; 7 positions match TRBD1. Germline lookup yields CDR1 SGDLS and CDR2 YYNGEE. The CDR3 has 16 residues. Trimming removed 0 bases from V and 2 bases from J; junction bases left unmatched: 7. CDR3 coding DNA: TGTGCCAGCAGCGTAGCCCGGGACAGAATAAACTATGGCTACACCTTC. It codes for CASSVARDRINYGYTF.

The chain recombines TRBV12-3 or TRBV12-4 with TRBJ1-1, with 7 bases that match TRBD1. The CDR3 loop spans 14 amino acids. The V and J ends lost 5 bases and 3 bases, in that order; junction bases with no gene match: 6. The CDR3 DNA follows: TGTGCCAGCAGTCGGGACAGTTTTTACACTGAAGCTTTCTTT. It yields the protein CASSRDSFYTEAFF.

This chain joins TRBV27 and TRBJ2-1; D is unresolved. The CDR3 length is 14 residues. Per the germline V gene, CDR1 is MNHEY and CDR2 is SMNVEV (reference sequence). Trimming took off 5 bases at V and 6 bases at J, with 14 bases between the two ends. Written as DNA, the CDR3 is TGTGCCAGCAGTAAATCTCACTCCGGCAATGAGCAGTTCTTC. As protein: CASSKSHSGNEQFF.

There are a few counts of this clonotype. The J gene is TRBJ1-1, the V gene TRBV10-1; a weak D match, TRBD1 (5 bases). V was pared by 1 base and J by 0 bases, with 6 bases between. This CDR3 comprises 14 residues. The germline CDR1 and CDR2 sequences are WNHNN and SYGVQD (reference sequence). In nucleotides, the CDR3 is TGCGCCAGCAGTGAGTACAGGATGAACACTGAAGCTTTCTTT. Its protein product is CASSEYRMNTEAFF.

Many counts were recorded for this clonotype. This chain uses TRBV7-6 with TRBJ2-7, with 7 nucleotides matching TRBD1. The germline gives CDR1 SGHVS, CDR2 FNYEAQ. The CDR3 spans 16 residues. V trimming: 1 base; J trimming: 3 bases; junction bases outside the gene matches: 9. This CDR3 is CASSLDRSGGSYEQYF. DNA of the CDR3: TGTGCCAGCAGCTTAGACCGGTCAGGGGGAAGCTACGAGCAGTACTTC.

On this clonotype: A much larger clone lies a single base off, so this may be a read error. This rearrangement joins TRBV29-1 to TRBJ1-2, with D unresolved. Germline V lookup: CDR1 SQVTM, CDR2 ANQGSEA. The CDR3 sequence is 15 residues long. The chain's CDR3 is CSVEVPDQIKYGYAF. The CDR3 DNA sequence: TGCAGCGTTGAGGTCCCCGACCAGATTAAGTATGGCTACGCCTTC.

This clonotype was seen only a few times. This sequence joins TRBV6-5 and TRBJ1-2; 7 bases agree with TRBD1. The CDR3 has 13 amino acids. Germline CDR1 is MNHEY and CDR2 is SVGAGI. The junction had 7 bases not matched to a gene; V was cut back by 7 bases and J by 5 bases. CDR3 in DNA: TGTGCCAGCAACAACGGACAGGCGTATGGCTACACCTTC. This translates into CASNNGQAYGYTF.

There are many counts of this clonotype. J is TRBJ2-3 and V is TRBV7-6, with 10 bases fitting TRBD2. The germline CDR1 and CDR2 sequences are SGHVS and FNYEAQ. J was trimmed by 0 bases and V by 2 bases; bases with no gene match: 8. This CDR3 region has 18 residues. CDR3 sequence reads: CASSLYISGGSSTDTQYF. The CDR3 DNA sequence: TGTGCCAGCAGCTTATATATTAGCGGGGGGTCTAGCACAGATACGCAGTATTTT.

In this sample, this clonotype turned up many times. The CDR3 DNA follows: TGTGCCAGCAGCTTAGCTTCACAGCCCCCACAACGGCCGAACACTGAAGCTTTCTTT. As protein: CASSLASQPPQRPNTEAFF. The chain recombines TRBV7-9 with TRBJ1-1; no definite D call. CDR1 and CDR2 from the germline V gene are SEHNR and FQNEAQ (reference sequence). V was clipped by 0 bases and J by 1 base, with 21 bases between them. This CDR3 is built from 19 residues.

On this clonotype: A read error is possible here, since a much larger clone lies one base away. This likely comes from a read error, as the CDR3 has no conserved phenylalanine or tryptophan at its end. The J gene is TRBJ2-1, the V gene TRBV28; 14 nucleotides line up with TRBD2. The CDR3 consists of 18 residues. V trimming: 6 bases; J trimming: 4 bases; junction bases outside the gene matches: 11. Germline assignment: CDR1 MDHEN and CDR2 SYDVKM. The DNA for the CDR3 is TGTGCCAGCAGCCCGGGACTAGCGGGAGAGACTCTTTACAATGAGCAGTTCTTA. Protein product: CASSPGLAGETLYNEQFL.

This clonotype showed up many times. The V call is TRBV15, the J call TRBJ2-7; D possibly corresponds to TRBD1 (5 bases). This CDR3 has 15 residues. Germline V lookup: CDR1 LNHNV, CDR2 YYDKDF (reference sequence). Trimming cost V 5 bases and J 1 base, with 15 bases left between them. CDR3 in amino acids: CATSLSSRDSYEQYF. DNA of the CDR3: TGTGCCACCAGCCTCTCGTCCAGGGATTCCTACGAGCAGTACTTC.

For this clonotype: Because it lacks the conserved phenylalanine or tryptophan at the end, this CDR3 is likely a read error. The rearrangement uses TRBV15 and TRBJ2-5, with 11 positions matching TRBD2. Germline V CDR1 and CDR2: LNHNV, YYDKDF (reference sequence). The CDR3 sequence is 14 residues long. V lost 6 bases and J lost 3; bases outside the gene matches: 3. CDR3 region: CATRTSGSEETQYL. For the CDR3, the DNA is TGTGCCACCAGAACTAGCGGGAGTGAAGAGACCCAGTACTTA.

This clonotype has a count of ten or more. The chain joins TRBV11-2 to TRBJ1-5; D is perhaps TRBD1 (6 bases). Germline lookup yields CDR1 SGHAT and CDR2 FQNNGV. Trimming cost V 3 bases and J 5 bases, with 14 bases left between them. The length of the CDR3 is 15 residues. The CDR3 DNA reads TGTGCCAGCAGCTTTGGGGTGGGGGCGCATCAGCCCCAGCATTTT. It encodes CASSFGVGAHQPQHF.

This clonotype was detected ten times or more. The chain couples TRBV4-1 to TRBJ1-4; D remains unclear. Germline V lookup: CDR1 MGHRA, CDR2 YSYEKL. The CDR3 covers 18 residues. The V and J ends lost 0 bases and 0 bases respectively, with 14 bases between them. The CDR3 DNA follows: TGCGCCAGCAGCCAAGATTGGGGTGGCCATCCAACTAATGAAAAACTGTTTTTT. It codes for CASSQDWGGHPTNEKLFF.